A selection of T cell receptor beta chains follows, all from one sample in a study of shared clonotypes between healthy human individuals. Generated by immunoSEQ multiplex PCR, the TCRdb table keeps only in-frame clones and is missing some. The data contain over 1.5 million clones, 98% of them seen just once; the ten biggest clones take up about 0.42%. The sample consisted of naive CD4+ T cells sorted from blood. These receptor sequences come from a man aged 25-40 years in good health. Each CDR3 is given with its conserved first and last residue. The order of the fields is J gene, V gene, CDR3 length, clone size, D gene, CDR3 protein, CDR3 DNA. D genes are given only for firm matches. Clone size is shown for a subset of rows, as once, few, many or a class of expanded clone.

TRBJ2-5	TRBV6-6	13	NA	NA	CATQGRGEETQYF	TGTGCCACCCAGGGAAGGGGAGAAGAGACCCAGTACTTC
TRBJ2-7	TRBV6-1	14	NA	NA	CASSEVGRGNEQYF	TGTGCCAGCAGTGAGGTAGGGAGAGGGAACGAGCAGTACTTC
TRBJ1-2	TRBV5-6	15	once	NA	CASGDGTPPNYGYTF	TGTGCCAGCGGAGACGGGACCCCGCCTAACTATGGCTACACCTTC
TRBJ2-7	TRBV28	15	NA	NA	CASSLEGRTSWEQYF	TGTGCCAGCAGTCTGGAAGGGCGGACAAGTTGGGAGCAGTACTTC
TRBJ1-2	TRBV19	16	NA	NA	CASSNPARSEYYGYTF	TGTGCCAGTAGTAACCCTGCCAGAAGCGAGTACTATGGCTACACCTTC
TRBJ1-2	TRBV13	15	few	TRBD1	CASSFNRGLTYGYTF	TGTGCCAGCAGCTTTAACAGGGGGCTGACCTATGGCTACACCTTC
TRBJ2-1	TRBV7-9	18	NA	NA	CASPTLGGVYVLHNEQFF	TGTGCCAGCCCCACTTTGGGCGGGGTCTACGTCCTCCACAATGAGCAGTTCTTC
TRBJ2-7	TRBV11-2	13	NA	TRBD2	CASSPGGPYEQYF	TGTGCCAGCAGCCCGGGAGGCCCCTACGAGCAGTACTTC
TRBJ2-3	TRBV7-2	14	NA	NA	CASSTRLSTDTQYF	TGTGCCAGCAGCACGAGGCTGAGCACAGATACGCAGTATTTT
TRBJ1-5	TRBV5-6	13	NA	NA	CASSSRTGQPQHF	TGTGCCAGCAGCTCGAGGACCGGGCAGCCCCAGCATTTT
TRBJ2-2	TRBV7-3	19	NA	TRBD2	CASSLSGGSGSKITGELFF	TGTGCCAGCAGCCTCTCAGGGGGTAGCGGGAGTAAAATAACCGGGGAGCTGTTTTTT
TRBJ1-1	TRBV25-1	13	once	NA	CASSMTLNTEAFF	TGTGCCAGCAGTATGACCCTGAACACTGAAGCTTTCTTT
TRBJ1-2	TRBV19	13	NA	NA	CASSIRGGGGYTF	TGTGCCAGTAGTATACGCGGTGGCGGGGGCTACACCTTC
TRBJ2-4	TRBV13	15	NA	NA	CASRRGDRLIAAPYF	TGTGCCAGCAGACGCGGGGACAGACTAATAGCCGCCCCGTACTTC
TRBJ1-1	TRBV4-3	12	once	NA	CASSQGAGRAFF	TGCGCCAGCAGCCAAGGGGCAGGGAGGGCTTTCTTT
TRBJ2-1	TRBV7-2	15	NA	TRBD1	CASSLDRGRTNEQFF	TGTGCCAGCAGCTTAGATAGGGGGCGAACCAATGAGCAGTTCTTC
TRBJ1-1	TRBV28	14	once	NA	CASRVYGTSPTGFF	TGTGCCAGCAGAGTTTACGGGACATCCCCGACGGGTTTCTTT
TRBJ2-6	TRBV5-4	15	NA	NA	CASSFLGSGANVLTF	TGTGCCAGCAGCTTCCTCGGCTCTGGGGCCAACGTCCTGACTTTC
TRBJ2-1	TRBV6-5	14	NA	TRBD2	CASSTRTSGGEQFF	TGTGCCAGCAGTACCCGGACTAGCGGGGGTGAGCAGTTCTTC
TRBJ2-3	TRBV7-9	15	NA	TRBD1	CASSSDRGPTDTQYF	TGTGCCAGCAGCTCGGACAGGGGGCCCACAGATACGCAGTATTTT
TRBJ2-7	TRBV5-4	13	NA	TRBD2	CASSRLAGYEQYF	TGTGCCAGCAGTCGACTAGCGGGTTACGAGCAGTACTTC
TRBJ2-5	TRBV19	16	NA	NA	CASSTPGEITQETQYF	TGTGCCAGTTCTACTCCAGGGGAGATAACCCAAGAGACCCAGTACTTC
TRBJ2-7	TRBV5-4	16	NA	TRBD2	CASSLGGREGLNEQYF	TGTGCCAGCAGCTTGGGAGGGCGGGAGGGCCTTAACGAGCAGTACTTC
TRBJ2-5	TRBV9	18	NA	TRBD1	CASSVAPSSGDRVQTQYF	TGTGCCAGCAGCGTAGCCCCAAGCTCTGGGGACAGGGTGCAGACCCAGTACTTC
TRBJ1-2	TRBV29-1	11	NA	NA	CSVAGGLGYTF	TGCAGCGTGGCGGGGGGGCTTGGCTACACCTTC
TRBJ2-5	TRBV7-2	13	NA	NA	CASSLRGAETQYF	TGTGCCAGCAGCTTGAGAGGGGCGGAGACCCAGTACTTC